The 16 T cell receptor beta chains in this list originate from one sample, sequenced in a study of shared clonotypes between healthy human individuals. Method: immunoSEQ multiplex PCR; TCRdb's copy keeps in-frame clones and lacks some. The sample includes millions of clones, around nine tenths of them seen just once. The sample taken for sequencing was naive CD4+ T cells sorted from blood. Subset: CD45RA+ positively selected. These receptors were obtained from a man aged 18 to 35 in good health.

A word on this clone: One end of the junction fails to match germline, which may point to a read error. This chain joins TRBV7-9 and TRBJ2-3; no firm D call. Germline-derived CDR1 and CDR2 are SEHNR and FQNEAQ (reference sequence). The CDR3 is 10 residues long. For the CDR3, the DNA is TGTGCCAGCGCCATCGGCCCACCATCTTTT. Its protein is CASAIGPPSF.

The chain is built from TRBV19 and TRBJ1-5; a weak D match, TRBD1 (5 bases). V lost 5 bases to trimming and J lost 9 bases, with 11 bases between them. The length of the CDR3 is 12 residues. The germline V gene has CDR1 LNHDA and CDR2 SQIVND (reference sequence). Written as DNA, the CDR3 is TGTGCCAGTAGTCCCCAGGGAGGGCCCCAGCATTTT. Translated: CASSPQGGPQHF.

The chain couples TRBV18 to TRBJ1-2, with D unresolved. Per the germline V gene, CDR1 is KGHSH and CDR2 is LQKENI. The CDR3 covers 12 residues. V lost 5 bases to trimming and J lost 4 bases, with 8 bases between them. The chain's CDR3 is CASSMGSYGYTF. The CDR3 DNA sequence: TGTGCCAGCTCAATGGGGAGCTATGGCTACACCTTC.

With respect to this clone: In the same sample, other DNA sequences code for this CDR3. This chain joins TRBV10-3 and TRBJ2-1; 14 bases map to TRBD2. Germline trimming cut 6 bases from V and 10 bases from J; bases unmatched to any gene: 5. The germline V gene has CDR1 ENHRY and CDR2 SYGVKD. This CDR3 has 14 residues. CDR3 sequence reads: CAISEGLAGVEQFF. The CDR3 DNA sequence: TGTGCCATCAGCGAGGGACTAGCGGGAGTGGAGCAGTTCTTC.

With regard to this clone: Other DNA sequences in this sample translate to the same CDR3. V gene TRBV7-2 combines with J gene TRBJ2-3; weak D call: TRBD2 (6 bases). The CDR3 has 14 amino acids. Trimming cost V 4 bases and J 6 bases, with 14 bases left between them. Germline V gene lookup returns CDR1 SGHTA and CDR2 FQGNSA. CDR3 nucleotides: TGTGCCAGCAGCTCGGGACTGGCCCCGGATACGCAGTATTTT. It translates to CASSSGLAPDTQYF.

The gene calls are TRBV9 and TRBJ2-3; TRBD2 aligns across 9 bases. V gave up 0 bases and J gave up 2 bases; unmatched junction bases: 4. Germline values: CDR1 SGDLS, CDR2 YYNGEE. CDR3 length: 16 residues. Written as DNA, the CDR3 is TGTGCCAGCAGCGTAGCTAGCGGGGTCCTCACAGATACGCAGTATTTT. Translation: CASSVASGVLTDTQYF.

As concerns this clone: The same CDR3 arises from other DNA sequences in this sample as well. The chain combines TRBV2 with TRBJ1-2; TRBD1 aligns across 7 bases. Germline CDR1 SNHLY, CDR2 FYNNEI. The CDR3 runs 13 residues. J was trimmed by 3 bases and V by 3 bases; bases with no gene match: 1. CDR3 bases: TGTGCCAGCAGTGAGCAGGGGGACTATGGCTACACCTTC. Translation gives CASSEQGDYGYTF.

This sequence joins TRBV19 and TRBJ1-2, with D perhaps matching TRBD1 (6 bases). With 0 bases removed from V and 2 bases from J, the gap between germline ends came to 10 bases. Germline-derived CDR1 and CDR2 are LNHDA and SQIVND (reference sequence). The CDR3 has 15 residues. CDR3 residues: CASSIEGGPNYGYTF. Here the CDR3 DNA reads TGTGCCAGTAGTATAGAAGGGGGGCCCAACTATGGCTACACCTTC.

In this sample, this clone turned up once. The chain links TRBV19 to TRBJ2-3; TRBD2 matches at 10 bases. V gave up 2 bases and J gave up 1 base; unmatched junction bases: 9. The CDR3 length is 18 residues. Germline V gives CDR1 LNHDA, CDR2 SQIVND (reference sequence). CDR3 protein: CASSISRPSGGGTDTQYF. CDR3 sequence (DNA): TGTGCCAGTAGTATATCCCGCCCTAGCGGGGGAGGCACAGATACGCAGTATTTT.

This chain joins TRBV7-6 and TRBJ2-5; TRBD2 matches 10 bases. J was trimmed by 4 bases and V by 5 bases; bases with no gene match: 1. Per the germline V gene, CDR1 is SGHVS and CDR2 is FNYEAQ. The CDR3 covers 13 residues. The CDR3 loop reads CASSGTSAETQYF. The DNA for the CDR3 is TGTGCCAGCAGCGGGACTAGCGCAGAGACCCAGTACTTC.

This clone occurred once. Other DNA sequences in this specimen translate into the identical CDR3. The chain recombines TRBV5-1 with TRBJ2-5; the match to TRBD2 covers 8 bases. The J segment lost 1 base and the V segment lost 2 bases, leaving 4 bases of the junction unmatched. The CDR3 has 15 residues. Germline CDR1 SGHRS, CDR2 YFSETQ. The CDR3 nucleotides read TGCGCCAGCAGCTTAGTGGCGGGGGGCCAAGAGACCCAGTACTTC. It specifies CASSLVAGGQETQYF.

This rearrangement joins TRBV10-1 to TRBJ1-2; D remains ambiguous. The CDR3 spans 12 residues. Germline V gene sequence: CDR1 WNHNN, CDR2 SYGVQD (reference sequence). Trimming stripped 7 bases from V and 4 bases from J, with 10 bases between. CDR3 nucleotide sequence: TGCGCCAGCACCGGCATCCTCTATGGCTACACCTTC. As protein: CASTGILYGYTF.

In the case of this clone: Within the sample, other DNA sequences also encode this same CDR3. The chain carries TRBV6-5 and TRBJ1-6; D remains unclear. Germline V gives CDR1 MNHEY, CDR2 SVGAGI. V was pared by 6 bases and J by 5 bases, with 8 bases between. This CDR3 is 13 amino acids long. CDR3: CASRQVNNSPLHF. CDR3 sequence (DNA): TGTGCCAGCAGGCAGGTCAATAATTCACCCCTCCACTTT.

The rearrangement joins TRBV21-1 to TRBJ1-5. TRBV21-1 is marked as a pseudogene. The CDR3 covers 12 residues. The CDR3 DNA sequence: TGTGCCAGCAGCAGGGTCCGTCAGCCCCAGCATTTT. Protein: CASSRVRQPQHF.

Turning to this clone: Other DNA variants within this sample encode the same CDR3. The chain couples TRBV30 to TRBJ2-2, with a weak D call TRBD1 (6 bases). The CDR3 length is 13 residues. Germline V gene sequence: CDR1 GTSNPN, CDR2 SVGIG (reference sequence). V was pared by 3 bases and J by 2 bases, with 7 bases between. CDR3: CAWRGHNTGELFF. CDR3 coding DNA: TGTGCCTGGAGGGGACATAACACCGGGGAGCTGTTTTTT. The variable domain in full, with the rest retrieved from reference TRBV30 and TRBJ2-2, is SQTIHQWPATLVQPVGSPLSLECTVEGTSNPNLYWYRQAAGRGLQLLFYSVGIGQISSEVPQNLSASRPQDRQFILSSKKLLLSDSGFYLCAWRGHNTGELFFGEGSRLTVL.

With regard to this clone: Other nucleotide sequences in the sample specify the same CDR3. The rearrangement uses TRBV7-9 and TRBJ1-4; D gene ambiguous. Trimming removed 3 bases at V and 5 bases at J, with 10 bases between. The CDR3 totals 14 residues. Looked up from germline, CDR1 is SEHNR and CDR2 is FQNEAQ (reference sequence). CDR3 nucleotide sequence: TGTGCCAGCAGCTTTGGGCAGTCCAATGAAAAACTGTTTTTT. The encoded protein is CASSFGQSNEKLFF.